The 26 T cell receptor beta chains below were found in one sample sequenced in a study of blood T cell repertoires in COVID-19. Sequencing was performed with immunoSEQ multiplex PCR; in TCRdb, only in-frame clones are kept and a portion is missing. The sample has about 380,000 clones, approximately 90% seen once. The sample was PBMCs or T cells enriched from blood (not recorded which). These TCRs come from a woman aged 18-29 years who had recovered from COVID-19.

This chain connects TRBV12-3 or TRBV12-4 to TRBJ2-1; D is possibly TRBD1 (6 bases). Trimming pared 6 bases from V and 7 bases from J, leaving 13 bases between. The CDR3 loop spans 13 amino acids. CDR3 bases: TGTGCCAGCAGCTTGACAGGCGGGAATGAGCAGTTCTTC. Translation: CASSLTGGNEQFF.

The CDR3, as DNA: TGTGCCAGCAGCCCCCGACCCGGGACAGGCAATGAAAAACTGTTTTTT. It encodes CASSPRPGTGNEKLFF. V gene TRBV7-9 combines with J gene TRBJ1-4, with TRBD1 matching 8 bases. This CDR3 is 16 amino acids long. The V gene's germline CDR1 is SEHNR and CDR2 FQNEAQ (reference sequence). V shed 5 bases and J 5 bases; nucleotides not matched to a gene: 10.

This rearrangement joins TRBV9 to TRBJ1-1; D not resolved. This CDR3 region has 15 residues. Germline V gene lookup returns CDR1 SGDLS and CDR2 YYNGEE. V gave up 0 bases and J gave up 4 bases, with 13 bases separating them. CDR3 coding DNA: TGTGCCAGCAGCGTAGAGTTCGGGTTGAGCACTGAAGCTTTCTTT. Protein: CASSVEFGLSTEAFF. Complete variable domain (other parts from reference TRBV9 and TRBJ1-1): DSGVTQTPKHLITATGQRVTLRCSPRSGDLSVYWYQQSLDQGLQFLIQYYNGEERAKGNILERFSAQQFPDLHSELNLSSLELGDSALYFCASSVEFGLSTEAFFGQGTRLTVV.

The chain joins TRBV11-2 to TRBJ1-3; the D gene is possibly TRBD1 (5 bases). The germline V gene has CDR1 SGHAT and CDR2 FQNNGV. The ends were cut back, 4 bases at V and 5 bases at J, with 21 bases in the middle. The CDR3 extends over 17 amino acids. CDR3 amino acids: CASSYTWVRDKRNTIYF. In DNA, the CDR3 is TGTGCCAGCAGCTACACTTGGGTCAGGGATAAGCGAAACACCATATATTTT.

J is TRBJ1-1 and V is TRBV2; 7 bases are shared with TRBD1. The germline gives CDR1 SNHLY, CDR2 FYNNEI. This CDR3 comprises 14 residues. V dropped 6 bases and J dropped 0; count of bases not matched to a gene: 4. CDR3 DNA sequence: TGTGCCAGCAGAGACAGGGAGATGAACACTGAAGCTTTCTTT. Its translation: CASRDREMNTEAFF.

This chain connects TRBV5-4 to TRBJ1-2; D is undetermined. Deletions cut 4 bases from V and 4 bases from J, with 32 bases between. Germline lookup yields CDR1 SGHNT and CDR2 YYREEE (reference sequence). The length of the CDR3 is 20 residues. The CDR3 DNA follows: TGTGCCAGCAGCCATCCAATTTACGTCACTGGGGAGAGTTCTTCCTATGGCTACACCTTC. Protein sequence: CASSHPIYVTGESSSYGYTF.

The gene calls are TRBV28 and TRBJ1-1; 7 nucleotides agree with TRBD1. Germline V gives CDR1 MDHEN, CDR2 SYDVKM. The CDR3 is made up of 14 amino acids. V lost 5 bases, J lost 1 base, and 4 bases stayed unmatched. CDR3 bases: TGTGCCAGCAGTCCCGGGACAGCGAACACTGAAGCTTTCTTT. It is translated as CASSPGTANTEAFF.

This clone was recorded once. V and J are TRBV5-1 and TRBJ1-3; D call uncertain. The CDR3 runs to 14 residues. V lost 6 bases and J lost 0, with 10 bases in between. The germline V gene encodes CDR1 SGHRS and CDR2 YFSETQ. The CDR3 DNA reads TGCGCCAGCAAATTAACATTCTCTGGAAACACCATATATTTT. It translates to CASKLTFSGNTIYF.

The rearrangement links TRBV30 to TRBJ2-3; maybe TRBD2 (6 bases). Germline values: CDR1 GTSNPN, CDR2 SVGIG (reference sequence). V was pared by 2 bases and J by 6 bases, with 9 bases between. The CDR3 has 12 amino acids. The CDR3 DNA sequence: TGTGCCTGGAGTCCACGGGGGGATACGCAGTATTTT. Translating gives CAWSPRGDTQYF.

The rearrangement links TRBV18 to TRBJ1-6; 7 positions agree with TRBD1. The length of the CDR3 is 17 residues. Looked up from germline, CDR1 is KGHSH and CDR2 is LQKENI. V shed 2 bases and J 7 bases; nucleotides not matched to a gene: 11. The CDR3 nucleotides read TGTGCCAGCTCACCAATAAGCCCCGGGACAGTCAATTCACCCCTCCACTTT. Its protein is CASSPISPGTVNSPLHF.

The chain carries TRBV29-1 and TRBJ2-5; TRBD1 matches at 9 bases. V was clipped by 6 bases and J by 3 bases; unmatched bases: 8. Germline V gene data show CDR1 as SQVTM and CDR2 as ANQGSEA. The CDR3 runs 14 residues. CDR3 DNA sequence: TGCAGCGTCCCCGGACAGGGGAGGGAAGAGACCCAGTACTTC. Translated: CSVPGQGREETQYF.

The V gene is TRBV5-6, the J gene TRBJ1-4; 8 nucleotides line up with TRBD1. Germline lookup yields CDR1 SGHDT and CDR2 YYEEEE. J lost 8 bases, V lost 4 bases, and 7 bases had no gene match. The CDR3 consists of 14 residues. CDR3 loop: CASSHTGGLEKLFF. The CDR3 DNA sequence: TGTGCCAGCAGCCACACAGGGGGGTTGGAAAAACTGTTTTTT. Using reference TRBV5-6 and TRBJ1-4 for the parts outside the CDR3, the full variable domain is DAGVTQSPTHLIKTRGQQVTLRCSPKSGHDTVSWYQQALGQGPQFIFQYYEEEERQRGNFPDRFSGHQFPNYSSELNVNALLLGDSALYLCASSHTGGLEKLFFGSGTQLSVL.

In its sample, this clone was seen a few times. This specimen includes other DNA sequences encoding the same CDR3. The J gene is TRBJ1-1, the V gene TRBV7-9; 8 bases are a match to TRBD1. This CDR3 contains 13 residues. Looked up from germline, CDR1 is SEHNR and CDR2 is FQNEAQ (reference sequence). The junction had 5 bases not matched to a gene; V was cut back by 6 bases and J by 5 bases. The CDR3 is CASSLTGGTEAFF. The DNA for the CDR3 is TGTGCCAGCAGTCTAACAGGGGGTACTGAAGCTTTCTTT.

This chain links TRBV30 with TRBJ2-6; weak D call: TRBD1 (6 bases). The germline V gene encodes CDR1 GTSNPN and CDR2 SVGIG (reference sequence). Deletions cut 7 bases from V and 4 bases from J, with 14 bases between. This CDR3 comprises 14 residues. The DNA of the CDR3 is TGTGCCTCCAACAGGGACGCCGGGGCCAACGTCCTGACTTTC. This codes for CASNRDAGANVLTF.

CDR3 amino acids: CASSSDHGLYNEQFF. The CDR3 coding sequence is TGCGCCAGCAGCTCAGATCATGGGCTCTACAATGAGCAGTTCTTC. The chain couples TRBV5-1 to TRBJ2-1; no clear D gene. CDR3 length: 15 residues. The V end was cut by 3 bases, the J end by 3 bases, with 13 bases between. In germline, CDR1 is SGHRS, CDR2 YFSETQ. Drawing the rest from reference TRBV5-1 and TRBJ2-1, the complete variable domain is KAGVTQTPRYLIKTRGQQVTLSCSPISGHRSVSWYQQTPGQGLQFLFEYFSETQRNKGNFPGRFSGRQFSNSRSEMNVSTLELGDSALYLCASSSDHGLYNEQFFGPGTRLTVL.

This rearrangement joins TRBV19 to TRBJ2-7, with 7 bases identical to TRBD2. This CDR3 is 13 amino acids long. The V segment lost 5 bases and the J segment 8 bases; nucleotides outside the gene matches: 9. CDR1 is LNHDA, CDR2 SQIVND, per germline (reference sequence). CDR3 region: CASSPGLVLKQYF. CDR3 nucleotides: TGTGCCAGTAGTCCCGGACTAGTCTTGAAGCAGTACTTC.

This chain joins TRBV30 and TRBJ2-7; D remains ambiguous. The CDR3 spans 11 residues. Looked up from germline, CDR1 is GTSNPN and CDR2 is SVGIG (reference sequence). Trimming stripped 2 bases from V and 2 bases from J, with 4 bases between. CDR3 in amino acids: CAWSPAYEQYF. Written as DNA, the CDR3 is TGTGCCTGGAGTCCTGCCTACGAGCAGTACTTC.

This clone was seen once. The genes are TRBV2 and TRBJ2-3, with D uncertain. CDR1 and CDR2 (germline): SNHLY, FYNNEI. This CDR3 has 16 amino acids. Trimming removed 0 bases at V and 0 bases at J, with 10 bases between. CDR3 region: CASSEANFHSTDTQYF. The CDR3 DNA follows: TGTGCCAGCAGTGAAGCCAACTTCCATAGCACAGATACGCAGTATTTT.

The chain carries TRBV28 and TRBJ1-1; D unclear. The V gene lost 8 bases and the J gene lost 7 bases, with 17 bases spanning the gap. Germline lookup yields CDR1 MDHEN and CDR2 SYDVKM. This CDR3 is built from 13 residues. CDR3 amino acids: CASVSILSGEAFF. In DNA, the CDR3 is TGTGCCAGCGTCTCAATTTTGAGTGGTGAAGCTTTCTTT.

This clone was detected only once. The chain links TRBV12-3 or TRBV12-4 to TRBJ1-3; unclear D gene. This CDR3 is built from 13 residues. V gave up 3 bases and J gave up 4 bases, with 7 bases separating them. The CDR3 loop is CASSLAGGNTIYF. The CDR3 coding sequence is TGTGCCAGCAGTTTGGCCGGGGGAAACACCATATATTTT.

The chain recombines TRBV20-1 with TRBJ1-2, with D possibly TRBD1 on 5 matching bases. V lost 6 bases and J lost 8, with 13 bases in between. Per germline, CDR1 DFQATT and CDR2 SNEGSKA (reference sequence). CDR3 length equals 11 residues. The CDR3 sequence: CSASRESGYTF. CDR3 nucleotide sequence: TGCAGTGCGAGCAGGGAAAGCGGCTACACCTTC.

The chain combines TRBV2 with TRBJ1-1; 8 bases fit TRBD1. This CDR3 region has 13 residues. Losses at the gene ends were 6 bases for V and 11 bases for J; bases not matched to a gene: 11. The germline V gene encodes CDR1 SNHLY and CDR2 FYNNEI. CDR3: CASSASSGGWAFF. CDR3 DNA sequence: TGTGCCAGCAGCGCCTCCTCAGGGGGCTGGGCTTTCTTT.

The J gene is TRBJ1-1, the V gene TRBV5-6, with D unclear. The germline gives CDR1 SGHDT, CDR2 YYEEEE. This CDR3 contains 12 residues. Trimming cost V 1 base and J 8 bases, with 9 bases left between them. Written as DNA, the CDR3 is TGTGCCAGCAGCTTGCTGATGGGCGAAGCTTTCTTT. Encoded protein: CASSLLMGEAFF.

The CDR3 DNA is TGTGCCTGGAGTGTAGGAGGGGGCAGCGGGGAGCTGTTTTTT. Translated, it gives CAWSVGGGSGELFF. The chain recombines TRBV30 with TRBJ2-2; possibly TRBD1 for D (7 bases). Looked up from germline, CDR1 is GTSNPN and CDR2 is SVGIG (reference sequence). The CDR3 is made up of 14 amino acids. The ends were cut back, 0 bases at V and 7 bases at J, with 12 bases in the middle.

This rearrangement joins TRBV19 to TRBJ1-6; no reliable D call. V lost 6 bases to trimming and J lost 9 bases, with 21 bases between them. CDR1 is LNHDA, CDR2 SQIVND, per germline (reference sequence). The length of the CDR3 is 16 residues. The DNA for the CDR3 is TGTGCCAGTAGCGCTACCCCAGAGGGCGCAAGTTCACCCCTCCACTTT. It yields the protein CASSATPEGASSPLHF.

The chain carries TRBV12-3 or TRBV12-4 and TRBJ1-5; 8 nucleotides agree with TRBD1. This CDR3 has 13 amino acids. V shed 5 bases and J 7 bases; nucleotides not matched to a gene: 4. The CDR3 DNA is TGTGCCAGCAGTCCGACAGGGGTGCAGCCCCAGCATTTT. Protein sequence: CASSPTGVQPQHF.